The 29 T cell receptor beta chains given below trace back to one sample, sequenced in a study of blood T cell repertoires in COVID-19. Assay used: immunoSEQ multiplex PCR; TCRdb lists only in-frame clones, some missing. The sample consists of 50,000 to 60,000 clones, approximately 80% of them appearing once. What was sequenced was peripheral blood. All receptors derive from a man aged 70 or older with active COVID-19.

Within the sample, this clone is medium-sized (0.01 to 0.1%). This rearrangement joins TRBV19 to TRBJ2-1, with 7 bases aligning to TRBD1. This CDR3 contains 13 residues. Germline CDR1 is LNHDA and CDR2 is SQIVND (reference sequence). The J segment lost 5 bases and the V segment lost 5 bases, leaving 3 bases of the junction unmatched. The CDR3 here is CASSDDRDNEQFF. The CDR3 coding sequence is TGTGCCAGTAGTGACGACAGGGACAATGAGCAGTTCTTC.

The J gene is TRBJ2-1, the V gene TRBV11-2; 8 nucleotides align to TRBD1. The germline V gene encodes CDR1 SGHAT and CDR2 FQNNGV. Trimming cost V 5 bases and J 9 bases; bases outside gene matches: 9. This CDR3 spans 14 amino acids. The DNA of the CDR3 is TGTGCCAGCAGCCCCGGACAGGGACGGAGTGAGCAGTTCTTC. Translating it yields CASSPGQGRSEQFF. The whole variable domain, filled in from reference TRBV11-2 and TRBJ2-1, reads EAGVAQSPRYKIIEKRQSVAFWCNPISGHATLYWYQQILGQGPKLLIQFQNNGVVDDSQLPKDRFSAERLKGVDSTLKIQPAKLEDSAVYLCASSPGQGRSEQFFGPGTRLTVL.

A note on this clone: Germline is not matched at one junction end, which may reflect a read error. The CDR3 coding sequence is TGTGCCAGTAGTATGACCGGCGGGGGGGCCGTAGTTTTT. Translating gives CASSMTGGGAVVF. This chain joins TRBV19 and TRBJ2-3; 9 bases agree with TRBD2. CDR3 length: 13 amino acids. In germline, CDR1 is LNHDA, CDR2 SQIVND (reference sequence).

This clone has more than one count but fewer than ten. The J gene is TRBJ1-5, the V gene TRBV7-9; tentative D call: TRBD1 (6 bases). The CDR3 has 15 amino acids. Germline CDR1 and CDR2: SEHNR and FQNEAQ (reference sequence). V was cut by 6 bases and J by 7 bases, with 19 bases left in between. CDR3 DNA sequence: TGTGCCAGCAGTCCTTGGGGGGGCCACGAGCAGCCCCAGCATTTT. Its translation: CASSPWGGHEQPQHF. The full variable domain, in which reference TRBV7-9 and TRBJ1-5 provide the parts outside the CDR3, is DTGVSQNPRHKITKRGQNVTFRCDPISEHNRLYWYRQTLGQGPEFLTYFQNEAQLEKSRLLSDRFSAERPKGSFSTLEIQRTEQGDSAMYLCASSPWGGHEQPQHFGDGTRLSIL.

The chain uses TRBV6-4 and TRBJ1-4; no reliable D call. Germline-derived CDR1 and CDR2 are MRHNA and SNTAGT. V was shortened by 6 bases and J by 5 bases, with 19 bases between the two germline ends. CDR3 length: 16 residues. CDR3 sequence reads: CASSPQAAGGNEKLFF. CDR3 DNA: TGTGCCAGCAGCCCCCAGGCGGCGGGCGGCAATGAAAAACTGTTTTTT.

This clone came up a few times. The chain links TRBV7-9 to TRBJ1-2; possibly TRBD1 for D (6 bases). The germline V gene encodes CDR1 SEHNR and CDR2 FQNEAQ (reference sequence). CDR3 length: 12 residues. The V end lost 5 bases, the J end lost 4 bases, and 8 bases lay between the germline ends. The CDR3 here is CASSADSYGYTF. In DNA form, the CDR3 reads TGTGCCAGCAGCGCGGACAGCTATGGCTACACCTTC.

The chain recombines TRBV7-3 with TRBJ2-3; TRBD2 agrees at 7 bases. Germline CDR1 is SGHTA and CDR2 is FQGTGA. The CDR3 totals 18 residues. With 0 bases clipped from V and 2 bases from J, the junction kept 11 bases outside the gene matches. The CDR3 DNA follows: TGTGCCAGCAGCTTAACTTCACCGGGACTACACCCCACAGATACGCAGTATTTT. As protein: CASSLTSPGLHPTDTQYF.

CDR3 sequence reads: CAWSVLTGPQETQYF. DNA for the CDR3: TGTGCCTGGAGTGTATTGACAGGACCCCAAGAGACCCAGTACTTC. The chain recombines TRBV30 with TRBJ2-5; D may be TRBD1 (6 bases). The V end lost 0 bases, the J end lost 1 base, and 12 bases lay between the germline ends. The CDR3 spans 15 residues. Germline loops: CDR1 GTSNPN, CDR2 SVGIG (reference sequence).

This chain connects TRBV7-6 to TRBJ1-6, with D possibly being TRBD1 (6 bases). The CDR3 is 15 residues long. Trimming took off 3 bases at V and 7 bases at J, with 13 bases between the two ends. The germline gives CDR1 SGHVS, CDR2 FNYEAQ. CDR3 DNA: TGTGCCAGCAGCTTGGCCGGACAGTACAATTCACCCCTCCACTTT. Amino acids: CASSLAGQYNSPLHF.

The rearrangement joins TRBV2 to TRBJ1-6; tentative D call: TRBD1 (6 bases). The CDR3 covers 14 residues. Germline V CDR1 and CDR2: SNHLY, FYNNEI. V dropped 5 bases and J dropped 9 bases, with 14 bases sitting between them. The CDR3 DNA sequence: TGTGCCAGCAGTAAACAGGGAATCAGTTCACCCCTCCACTTT. Translating it yields CASSKQGISSPLHF.

This clone has only a few counts. Other DNA sequences from this sample encode an identical CDR3 as well. The chain couples TRBV19 to TRBJ2-1; 7 positions agree with TRBD1. Germline trimming cut 6 bases from V and 4 bases from J; bases unmatched to any gene: 6. Germline V gives CDR1 LNHDA, CDR2 SQIVND (reference sequence). This CDR3 has 14 amino acids. CDR3 in amino acids: CASRDPGGYNEQFF. For the CDR3, the DNA is TGTGCCAGTAGGGACCCAGGGGGTTACAATGAGCAGTTCTTC.

The chain joins TRBV10-3 to TRBJ2-3; 9 nucleotides agree with TRBD1. CDR1 and CDR2 (germline): ENHRY, SYGVKD. The CDR3 consists of 14 residues. Germline trimming cut 7 bases from V and 0 bases from J; bases unmatched to any gene: 2. The CDR3 region is CAIMGQGSTDTQYF. The CDR3 DNA sequence: TGTGCCATCATGGGACAGGGAAGCACAGATACGCAGTATTTT.

The chain joins TRBV9 to TRBJ1-1, with D possibly matching TRBD1 (6 bases). This CDR3 has 13 amino acids. The V gene lost 0 bases and the J gene lost 7 bases, with 10 bases spanning the gap. Germline V gives CDR1 SGDLS, CDR2 YYNGEE. The chain's CDR3 is CASSVGTALEAFF. CDR3 in DNA: TGTGCCAGCAGCGTAGGGACAGCCCTTGAAGCTTTCTTT.

This sequence joins TRBV29-1 and TRBJ2-5, with 9 positions matching TRBD1. The CDR3 contains 14 residues. Germline V gene data show CDR1 as SQVTM and CDR2 as ANQGSEA. V dropped 7 bases and J dropped 2; count of bases not matched to a gene: 8. The DNA for the CDR3 is TGCAGCGGCCGGGACAGGGCTTCACAAGAGACCCAGTACTTC. This sequence encodes CSGRDRASQETQYF.

V is TRBV9 and J is TRBJ1-4, with D possibly TRBD1 on 5 matching bases. Germline CDR1 and CDR2: SGDLS and YYNGEE. This CDR3 contains 15 residues. V was pared by 1 base and J by 2 bases, with 9 bases between. Here the CDR3 reads CASSVSTGTNEKLFF. In DNA form, the CDR3 reads TGTGCCAGCAGCGTAAGCACAGGCACTAATGAAAAACTGTTTTTT. The full variable domain, in which reference TRBV9 and TRBJ1-4 provide the parts outside the CDR3, is DSGVTQTPKHLITATGQRVTLRCSPRSGDLSVYWYQQSLDQGLQFLIQYYNGEERAKGNILERFSAQQFPDLHSELNLSSLELGDSALYFCASSVSTGTNEKLFFGSGTQLSVL.

The V and J genes are TRBV18 and TRBJ2-7; 8 nucleotides agree with TRBD1. J lost 2 bases, V lost 5 bases, and 8 bases had no gene match. The germline V gene encodes CDR1 KGHSH and CDR2 LQKENI. This CDR3 contains 15 residues. CDR3 in DNA: TGTGCCAGCTCAAACGACAGGGGCCTGGCCTACGAGCAGTACTTC. Its protein product is CASSNDRGLAYEQYF.

This clone was seen more than once but under ten times. The CDR3 loop reads CAWSVPGLSEAFF. In DNA form, the CDR3 reads TGTGCCTGGAGTGTCCCAGGACTTTCTGAAGCTTTCTTT. V is TRBV30 and J is TRBJ1-1; D uncertain. Germline assignment: CDR1 GTSNPN and CDR2 SVGIG (reference sequence). Trimming pared 0 bases from V and 6 bases from J, leaving 11 bases between. There are 13 residues in the CDR3.

This clone was seen a few times. V and J are TRBV27 and TRBJ1-5, with no clear D. From germline, CDR1 is MNHEY and CDR2 SMNVEV (reference sequence). The CDR3 is 12 residues long. V lost 6 bases, J lost 4 bases, and 7 bases lay in between. The CDR3 DNA is TGTGCCAGCAGCGAGCGTAATCAGCCCCAGCATTTT. This translates into CASSERNQPQHF.

The rearrangement uses TRBV27 and TRBJ1-1, with D possibly matching TRBD1 (6 bases). Germline V CDR1 and CDR2: MNHEY, SMNVEV (reference sequence). Trimming took 5 bases from V and 2 from J, leaving 12 bases between them. This CDR3 spans 14 amino acids. The CDR3 sequence: CASSPRQVNTEAFF. The CDR3 coding sequence is TGTGCCAGCAGTCCCCGACAGGTCAACACTGAAGCTTTCTTT.

The chain recombines TRBV2 with TRBJ1-1, with 7 bases identical to TRBD1. The V gene's germline CDR1 is SNHLY and CDR2 FYNNEI. The CDR3 has 15 amino acids. Losses at the gene ends were 5 bases for V and 0 bases for J; bases not matched to a gene: 6. This CDR3 reads CASSPGQIMNTEAFF. DNA for the CDR3: TGTGCCAGCAGTCCGGGACAGATCATGAACACTGAAGCTTTCTTT. Full variable domain (missing parts from reference TRBV2 and TRBJ1-1): EPEVTQTPSHQVTQMGQEVILRCVPISNHLYFYWYRQILGQKVEFLVSFYNNEISEKSEIFDDQFSVERPDGSNFTLKIRSTKLEDSAMYFCASSPGQIMNTEAFFGQGTRLTVV.

This chain connects TRBV5-6 to TRBJ1-3, with D possibly matching TRBD1 (6 bases). V lost 2 bases and J lost 4, with 13 bases in between. Germline values: CDR1 SGHDT, CDR2 YYEEEE. CDR3 length: 15 residues. CDR3 protein: CASSFPGHLGNTIYF. The DNA for the CDR3 is TGTGCCAGCAGCTTTCCGGGACACTTAGGAAACACCATATATTTT.

The rearrangement uses TRBV10-3 and TRBJ2-5; 14 bases fit TRBD2. This CDR3 region has 13 residues. Germline lookup yields CDR1 ENHRY and CDR2 SYGVKD. With 9 bases clipped from V and 5 bases from J, the junction kept 2 bases outside the gene matches. The DNA of the CDR3 is TGTGCCATAGGGACTAGCGGGGGTGAGACCCAGTACTTC. This sequence encodes CAIGTSGGETQYF.

The chain employs TRBV28 and TRBJ2-1; tentative D call: TRBD2 (7 bases). Trimming cost V 8 bases and J 0 bases, with 20 bases left between them. There are 17 residues in the CDR3. CDR1 and CDR2 from the germline V gene are MDHEN and SYDVKM. CDR3 residues: CASVPGGSSSSYNEQFF. The CDR3 DNA reads TGTGCCAGCGTCCCGGGGGGCTCCTCGAGCTCCTACAATGAGCAGTTCTTC.

This rearrangement joins TRBV4-3 to TRBJ1-2; tentative D call: TRBD1 (5 bases). CDR1 and CDR2 from the germline V gene are LGHNA and YSLEER. Trimming cost V 2 bases and J 1 base, with 11 bases left between them. The CDR3 has 15 residues. CDR3 protein: CASSQTQGLNYGYTF. CDR3 nucleotides: TGCGCCAGCAGCCAAACTCAGGGCCTTAACTATGGCTACACCTTC.

The rearrangement joins TRBV10-3 to TRBJ2-7, with D perhaps matching TRBD1 (5 bases). Germline values: CDR1 ENHRY, CDR2 SYGVKD. V was cut by 0 bases and J by 0 bases, with 9 bases left in between. The CDR3 has 15 amino acids. CDR3 sequence: CAISESQGASYEQYF. CDR3 nucleotides: TGTGCCATCAGTGAGTCCCAGGGTGCCTCCTACGAGCAGTACTTC.

In its sample, this clone was seen a few times. The chain recombines TRBV27 with TRBJ2-2, with 10 bases lining up with TRBD2. V dropped 2 bases and J dropped 7; count of bases not matched to a gene: 10. The CDR3 is 17 residues long. CDR1 and CDR2 (germline): MNHEY, SMNVEV (reference sequence). CDR3 sequence (DNA): TGTGCCAGCAGTTTAGAGCCGGGACTAGCGCTGATCGGGGAGCTGTTTTTT. Translation: CASSLEPGLALIGELFF.

This sequence joins TRBV18 and TRBJ1-2; TRBD1 aligns across 10 bases. The CDR3 contains 16 residues. Germline lookup yields CDR1 KGHSH and CDR2 LQKENI. The ends lost 4 bases at V and 3 bases at J; junction bases unmatched: 8. CDR3 protein: CASSLRTGGIDYGYTF. CDR3 in DNA: TGTGCCAGCTCACTTCGGACAGGGGGTATTGACTATGGCTACACCTTC.

This clone came up once. The V and J genes are TRBV4-3 and TRBJ2-5, with 8 positions matching TRBD2. Germline V lookup: CDR1 LGHNA, CDR2 YSLEER. V shed 1 base, J shed 7 bases, and the junction held 11 bases outside the gene matches. The CDR3 has 16 amino acids. The CDR3 spells CASSQVMAGGGGTQYF. CDR3 nucleotide sequence: TGCGCCAGCAGCCAAGTAATGGCGGGGGGTGGTGGGACCCAGTACTTC.

This chain joins TRBV2 and TRBJ2-6, with D possibly being TRBD1 (6 bases). Deletions cut 4 bases from V and 0 bases from J, with 16 bases between. Germline V lookup: CDR1 SNHLY, CDR2 FYNNEI. This CDR3 contains 18 residues. Here the CDR3 reads CASSGGTWSLSGANVLTF. As DNA, the CDR3 is TGTGCCAGCAGTGGAGGGACATGGTCTCTCTCTGGGGCCAACGTCCTGACTTTC. Together with reference TRBV2 and TRBJ2-6, the CDR3 gives the full variable domain: EPEVTQTPSHQVTQMGQEVILRCVPISNHLYFYWYRQILGQKVEFLVSFYNNEISEKSEIFDDQFSVERPDGSNFTLKIRSTKLEDSAMYFCASSGGTWSLSGANVLTFGAGSRLTVL.